The 24 T cell receptor beta chains below all came from one sample that was sequenced in a study of radiotherapy plus CTLA-4 blockade in lung cancer. TCRdb's table, derived via immunoSEQ multiplex PCR, lists solely in-frame clones and lacks some. The sample holds about 15,000 clones, under 75% seen once. This specimen was peripheral blood, taken from a patient treated with radiotherapy plus ipilimumab. The receptors derive from a human donor with non-small cell lung cancer whose response to radiotherapy plus ipilimumab could not be evaluated.

The chain recombines TRBV5-6 with TRBJ1-2; 9 bases agree with TRBD1. V was clipped by 4 bases and J by 2 bases; unmatched bases: 9. Germline values: CDR1 SGHDT, CDR2 YYEEEE. The CDR3 is 16 amino acids. The CDR3 DNA is TGTGCCAGCAGCCGACAGGGGGTCCCCCCCAACTATGGCTACACCTTC. Its protein is CASSRQGVPPNYGYTF.

V usage is TRBV5-1 and J usage is TRBJ2-3, with TRBD1 as a possible D gene (5 bases). Germline CDR1 SGHRS, CDR2 YFSETQ. V lost 0 bases, J lost 1 base, and 9 bases lay in between. CDR3 length: 15 amino acids. CDR3 protein: CASSLEGRRTDTQYF. CDR3 coding DNA: TGCGCCAGCAGCTTGGAGGGGCGCCGCACAGATACGCAGTATTTT.

The genes are TRBV7-2 and TRBJ2-2; 9 bases agree with TRBD1. The CDR3 spans 16 residues. With V trimmed by 4 bases and J by 7 bases, 10 bases remained unmatched. Germline V gives CDR1 SGHTA, CDR2 FQGNSA. CDR3 region: CASSSPGQGVFGELFF. The CDR3 region has the DNA TGTGCCAGCAGCTCCCCGGGACAGGGCGTTTTCGGGGAGCTGTTTTTT.

Points on this clone: The missing conserved phenylalanine or tryptophan at the end of this CDR3 makes a read error likely. CDR3 sequence reads: CASTRQGRTLHL. CDR3 bases: TGTGCCAGCACCCGACAGGGAAGAACCCTCCACCTT. This rearrangement joins TRBV2 to TRBJ1-6; 7 bases are a match to TRBD1. V was clipped by 7 bases and J by 14 bases; unmatched bases: 8. The CDR3 runs to 12 residues. Germline V gives CDR1 SNHLY, CDR2 FYNNEI.

The rearrangement joins TRBV5-1 to TRBJ1-2, with a tentative D call TRBD1 (5 bases). The germline CDR1 and CDR2 sequences are SGHRS and YFSETQ. CDR3 length equals 15 residues. The V end was cut by 1 base, the J end by 5 bases, with 15 bases between. The CDR3 nucleotides read TGCGCCAGCAGCTTGCAGGGACTAGAAGGATATGGCTACACCTTC. Its translation: CASSLQGLEGYGYTF.

This clone was found a few times. The chain carries TRBV6-5 and TRBJ1-4, with 8 bases lining up with TRBD1. Germline CDR1 is MNHEY and CDR2 is SVGAGI. The trim removed 5 bases at V and 10 bases at J, leaving 9 bases unmatched. This CDR3 spans 14 amino acids. This chain's CDR3 is CASSPQGALGKLFF. In nucleotides, the CDR3 is TGTGCCAGCAGTCCCCAGGGGGCTCTTGGAAAACTGTTTTTT.

J is TRBJ1-1 and V is TRBV27; D possibly corresponds to TRBD1 (5 bases). In germline, CDR1 is MNHEY, CDR2 SMNVEV (reference sequence). This CDR3 comprises 14 residues. V dropped 4 bases and J dropped 5 bases, with 14 bases sitting between them. CDR3 bases: TGTGCCAGCAGTTCCCCGCGGGGGGGGACTGAAGCTTTCTTT. Its translation: CASSSPRGGTEAFF.

This chain uses TRBV7-2 with TRBJ1-3; TRBD1 might be the D (5 bases). CDR1 is SGHTA, CDR2 FQGNSA, per germline. This CDR3 is 14 amino acids long. The V gene lost 1 base and the J gene lost 3 bases, with 7 bases spanning the gap. In DNA, the CDR3 is TGTGCCAGCAGCTTAGATAGGGGTGGAAACACCATATATTTT. It encodes CASSLDRGGNTIYF.

Comments on this clone: The sample carries other DNA sequences with the same CDR3. This chain uses TRBV9 with TRBJ2-3; 14 bases align to TRBD2. Germline CDR1 and CDR2: SGDLS and YYNGEE. Germline trimming cut 2 bases from V and 0 bases from J; bases unmatched to any gene: 2. The CDR3 sequence is 17 residues long. CDR3 residues: CASSVGLAGVSTDTQYF. The CDR3 DNA reads TGTGCCAGCAGCGTGGGACTAGCGGGGGTAAGCACAGATACGCAGTATTTT. Filled out from reference TRBV9 and TRBJ2-3, the complete variable domain reads DSGVTQTPKHLITATGQRVTLRCSPRSGDLSVYWYQQSLDQGLQFLIQYYNGEERAKGNILERFSAQQFPDLHSELNLSSLELGDSALYFCASSVGLAGVSTDTQYFGPGTRLTVL.

The chain couples TRBV6-1 to TRBJ2-5; TRBD1 matches at 8 bases. V was clipped by 6 bases and J by 5 bases; unmatched bases: 8. Germline CDR1 and CDR2: MNHNS and SASEGT. The CDR3 is 14 residues long. CDR3 DNA sequence: TGTGCCAGCAGCGGACAGGGAACGGAGGAGACCCAGTACTTC. Protein: CASSGQGTEETQYF.

The chain employs TRBV7-3 and TRBJ1-1, with D unresolved. V gave up 5 bases and J gave up 1 base, with 8 bases separating them. The CDR3 is 13 residues long. In germline, CDR1 is SGHTA, CDR2 FQGTGA. CDR3 sequence (DNA): TGTGCCAGCAGCATGCTAGCGAACACTGAAGCTTTCTTT. It encodes CASSMLANTEAFF.

A few counts support this clone. The chain employs TRBV13 and TRBJ1-2; D is possibly TRBD1 (6 bases). The CDR3 is made up of 16 amino acids. V lost 0 bases, J lost 4 bases, and 15 bases lay in between. CDR1 is PRHDT and CDR2 is FYEKMQ in the germline V gene (reference sequence). The CDR3 region has the DNA TGTGCCAGCAGCTTAGGCCGGGCCAGAGGGGGCTATGGCTACACCTTC. Its protein product is CASSLGRARGGYGYTF.

J is TRBJ1-1 and V is TRBV9; D unclear. Germline V gene data show CDR1 as SGDLS and CDR2 as YYNGEE. The length of the CDR3 is 13 residues. Trimming shortened V by 2 bases and J by 3 bases, and 8 bases separated the two germline ends. CDR3 nucleotides: TGTGCCAGCAGCGTTGTAGAGGACACTGAAGCTTTCTTT. It translates to CASSVVEDTEAFF.

The rearrangement uses TRBV9 and TRBJ2-3; D is undetermined. The CDR3 has 14 residues. The germline CDR1 and CDR2 sequences are SGDLS and YYNGEE. Between the trimmed V and J ends, which lost 0 bases and 6 bases, there was a span of 11 bases. The CDR3 DNA reads TGTGCCAGCAGCGTAGTTGGTGGAGTGGATACGCAGTATTTT. Its protein product is CASSVVGGVDTQYF.

The V and J genes are TRBV19 and TRBJ1-1; D possibly corresponds to TRBD1 (5 bases). The germline V and J ends were trimmed by 5 bases and 1 base, with 14 bases remaining between them. The CDR3 sequence is 15 residues long. Germline CDR1 and CDR2: LNHDA and SQIVND (reference sequence). The CDR3 region is CASSSTTGGNTEAFF. The DNA of the CDR3 is TGTGCCAGTAGTTCCACAACGGGGGGGAACACTGAAGCTTTCTTT.

The chain couples TRBV5-1 to TRBJ2-3, with TRBD2 matching over 15 bases. Germline CDR1 SGHRS, CDR2 YFSETQ. With V trimmed by 6 bases and J by 6 bases, 11 bases remained unmatched. The CDR3 is 17 residues long. The CDR3, as DNA: TGCGCCAGCACAGGAGGGACTAGCGGGGGGCTCGGCGATACGCAGTATTTT. Protein: CASTGGTSGGLGDTQYF.

The CDR3 DNA sequence: TGCGCCAGCAGCCAACAAAGCCCCCCCGAGGATGACGGCTACACCTTC. As protein: CASSQQSPPEDDGYTF. J is TRBJ1-2 and V is TRBV4-3; D call uncertain. CDR3 length equals 16 residues. The ends were cut back, 2 bases at V and 8 bases at J, with 21 bases in the middle. Germline CDR1 and CDR2: LGHNA and YSLEER.

This chain links TRBV19 with TRBJ1-5; maybe TRBD1 (5 bases). CDR3 length: 17 residues. The germline V gene encodes CDR1 LNHDA and CDR2 SQIVND (reference sequence). V lost 5 bases and J 5 bases, leaving 22 bases between the germline ends. The CDR3 nucleotides are TGTGCCAGTAGTCCTAGCGGGGGTTCCGGGTTCCATCAGCCCCAGCATTTT. Translated, it gives CASSPSGGSGFHQPQHF.

V is TRBV5-1 and J is TRBJ2-3, with a possible D match to TRBD1 (6 bases). This CDR3 is built from 15 residues. Germline-derived CDR1 and CDR2 are SGHRS and YFSETQ. Trimming removed 4 bases at V and 2 bases at J, with 14 bases between. CDR3 region: CASSRTVDVTDTQYF. The CDR3, as DNA: TGCGCCAGCAGCCGGACAGTTGATGTCACAGATACGCAGTATTTT.

This clone was counted a single time. The V and J genes are TRBV12-5 and TRBJ2-2, with a weak D call TRBD2 (5 bases). This CDR3 spans 18 amino acids. V shed 5 bases and J shed 4 bases, with 23 bases lying between them. The V gene's germline CDR1 is LGHNT and CDR2 FRNRAP. CDR3 sequence (DNA): TGTGCTAGTGGTGTATTACTGGACGGGCAGGCGGGCACCGGGGAGCTGTTTTTT. Translating gives CASGVLLDGQAGTGELFF.

This clone was detected only a few times. The rearrangement uses TRBV4-2 and TRBJ1-2; D is uncertain. The CDR3 is made up of 14 amino acids. V was cut by 0 bases and J by 0 bases, with 5 bases left in between. Germline V gene data show CDR1 as LGHNA and CDR2 as YNFKEQ. CDR3 sequence (DNA): TGTGCCAGCAGCCAAGATCAGTCTAACTATGGCTACACCTTC. Translation gives CASSQDQSNYGYTF.

This clone was picked up one time. This rearrangement joins TRBV27 to TRBJ2-1, with 8 bases fitting TRBD1. V dropped 3 bases and J dropped 7; count of bases not matched to a gene: 11. The CDR3 contains 16 residues. Germline V gene lookup returns CDR1 MNHEY and CDR2 SMNVEV (reference sequence). The CDR3: CASSFSGTGAVNEQFF. For the CDR3, the DNA is TGTGCCAGCAGTTTTTCCGGGACAGGCGCAGTGAATGAGCAGTTCTTC.

The chain links TRBV27 to TRBJ2-2, with 8 positions matching TRBD1. The CDR3 is made up of 16 amino acids. CDR1 and CDR2 (germline): MNHEY, SMNVEV (reference sequence). Trimming took 5 bases from V and 6 from J; bases not matched to a gene: 11. The CDR3 protein is CASSRISGGIAGELFF. CDR3 bases: TGTGCCAGCAGTAGAATTTCAGGGGGCATTGCCGGGGAGCTGTTTTTT.

This clone was picked up one time. This chain uses TRBV11-2 with TRBJ1-1, with TRBD1 as a possible D gene (5 bases). CDR3 length: 15 amino acids. Trimming left V 1 base short and J 1 base short, with 10 bases between. The germline V gene encodes CDR1 SGHAT and CDR2 FQNNGV. The CDR3 bases are TGTGCCAGCAGCTTAGCCCGGACACAGAACACTGAAGCTTTCTTT. It is translated as CASSLARTQNTEAFF.